This note documents a single T cell receptor (beta chain) sequence. The sample originates from a study of blood T cell repertoires in COVID-19. About the research overall: Samples of COVID-19 (acute and convalescent) were obtained from the United States, Italy and Spain. The analysed material was cDNA or gDNA that came from T cells, B-cell-depleted T cells, or PBMCs.

Authors' methods: Scientists estimated how many nucleated cells there were by amplifying reference gene primers. Profiling relied on immunoSEQ multiplex PCR, and the TCRdb table lists in-frame clones only, not all of them. The V and J calls and clone size come from that table; D and trimming were worked out from the DNA. Among around 250,000 clones listed, around 84% were seen once. Germline CDR1 and CDR2: MNHEY and SVGAGI. Trimming removed 0 bases from V and 4 bases from J, with 12 bases in between. The CDR3 runs 16 residues. This TCR was sampled from a woman between 65 and 79 years old with active or convalescent COVID-19. This chain connects TRBV6-5 to TRBJ1-4; D remains ambiguous. The sequenced sample was peripheral blood. CDR3 sequence (DNA): TGTGCCAGCAGTTACTCCGTGGGGAGACTTAATGAAAAACTGTTTTTT. Amino acids: CASSYSVGRLNEKLFF.